These T cell receptor beta chains were read from a single sample in a study of blood T cell repertoires in COVID-19. Here immunoSEQ multiplex PCR was the method, and the copy in TCRdb shows in-frame clones only, minus some. The sample contains about 59,000 clones, under 80% of which appear only once. The material sequenced was peripheral blood. These receptors were taken from a human donor in a cohort sampled during active COVID-19. Both conserved end residues are part of each CDR3. Each record gives: clone size, V gene, D gene, J gene, CDR3 DNA, CDR3 protein. The D gene is left open where the match is weak. The size of a clone is reported for some rows only, either as once, few or many, or as a class for expanded clones.

clone_size: NA
v_call: TRBV24-1
d_call: TRBD1
j_call: TRBJ2-3
cdr3_nt: TGTGCCACCAGTGACTTAGGACAGGGGGACACAGATACGCAGTATTTT
cdr3_aa: CATSDLGQGDTDTQYF

clone_size: NA
v_call: TRBV19
d_call: TRBD1
j_call: TRBJ1-5
cdr3_nt: TGTGCCAGTCGAAGGGACAGGGGAGGTCAGCCCCAGCATTTT
cdr3_aa: CASRRDRGGQPQHF

clone_size: NA
v_call: TRBV10-3
d_call: NA
j_call: TRBJ2-7
cdr3_nt: TGTGCCATCAGTGAACCCCCTAGGAGGGGTCCCCCCTTATCCTACGAGCAGTACTTC
cdr3_aa: CAISEPPRRGPPLSYEQYF

clone_size: NA
v_call: TRBV5-8
d_call: TRBD1
j_call: TRBJ1-2
cdr3_nt: TGTGCCAGCAGACAGGGGACCTCCGTGCGAGGCTACACCTTC
cdr3_aa: CASRQGTSVRGYTF

clone_size: few
v_call: TRBV19
d_call: TRBD2
j_call: TRBJ2-1
cdr3_nt: TGTGCCAGTAGTATGGGACTAGCGGGAGGGTGGGAGCAGTTCTTC
cdr3_aa: CASSMGLAGGWEQFF

clone_size: NA
v_call: TRBV28
d_call: NA
j_call: TRBJ2-5
cdr3_nt: TGTGCCAGCAGTGAACAGGGACGGGCCTCAGAGACCCAGTACTTC
cdr3_aa: CASSEQGRASETQYF

clone_size: NA
v_call: TRBV3-1/TRBV3-2
d_call: TRBD2
j_call: TRBJ2-7
cdr3_nt: TGTGCCAGCAGCCAAGGGACTAGCGGGAGCTCCTACGAGCAGTACTTC
cdr3_aa: CASSQGTSGSSYEQYF

clone_size: NA
v_call: TRBV19
d_call: TRBD1
j_call: TRBJ1-3
cdr3_nt: TGTGCCAGTAGTCCAGGGGGCTCTGGAAACACCATATATTTT
cdr3_aa: CASSPGGSGNTIYF

clone_size: NA
v_call: TRBV2
d_call: NA
j_call: TRBJ2-2
cdr3_nt: TGTGCCAGCAGTGAAGCGCTTCGGACTCCCGGGGAGCTGTTTTTT
cdr3_aa: CASSEALRTPGELFF

clone_size: NA
v_call: TRBV7-2
d_call: NA
j_call: TRBJ1-5
cdr3_nt: TGTGCCAGCAGCACAGGGAGGGTCCAGCCCCAGCATTTT
cdr3_aa: CASSTGRVQPQHF

clone_size: NA
v_call: TRBV19
d_call: NA
j_call: TRBJ2-5
cdr3_nt: TGTGCCAGTAGGGCCGGGACTCTTGGGGCGGGGACCCAGTACTTC
cdr3_aa: CASRAGTLGAGTQYF

clone_size: NA
v_call: TRBV28
d_call: TRBD1
j_call: TRBJ2-7
cdr3_nt: TGTGCCAGCAGTTCTTGGACAGGTTTTGGGGAGCAGTACTTC
cdr3_aa: CASSSWTGFGEQYF

clone_size: NA
v_call: TRBV29-1
d_call: NA
j_call: TRBJ2-1
cdr3_nt: TGCAGCGTCAATCTCAGGGTAAATGAGCAGTTCTTC
cdr3_aa: CSVNLRVNEQFF

clone_size: NA
v_call: TRBV5-4
d_call: TRBD2
j_call: TRBJ2-5
cdr3_nt: TGTGCCAGCAGCTTGGGGACTAGGGGTAAAGAGACCCAGTACTTC
cdr3_aa: CASSLGTRGKETQYF

clone_size: NA
v_call: TRBV24-1
d_call: NA
j_call: TRBJ1-4
cdr3_nt: TGTGCCACCTCGGGGGGGCAGGGAGGAGAAAAACTGTTTTTT
cdr3_aa: CATSGGQGGEKLFF

clone_size: NA
v_call: TRBV30
d_call: TRBD1
j_call: TRBJ1-6
cdr3_nt: TGTGCCTGGCCAACTACGGGACAGGGGGCCCTCTCCTATAATTCACCCCTCCACTTT
cdr3_aa: CAWPTTGQGALSYNSPLHF

clone_size: NA
v_call: TRBV29-1
d_call: NA
j_call: TRBJ1-2
cdr3_nt: TGCAGCGCCTGGGTGGACGGACTTATTAACTATGGCTACACCTTC
cdr3_aa: CSAWVDGLINYGYTF

clone_size: few
v_call: TRBV5-6
d_call: NA
j_call: TRBJ2-1
cdr3_nt: TGTGCCAGCAGCTGGAAGGACTCCCGGTGGGACAATGAGCAGTTCTTC
cdr3_aa: CASSWKDSRWDNEQFF

clone_size: NA
v_call: TRBV24-1
d_call: NA
j_call: TRBJ1-5
cdr3_nt: TGTGCCACCAGTTCTCTCGGGACCCAGCATTTT
cdr3_aa: CATSSLGTQHF

clone_size: NA
v_call: TRBV25-1
d_call: NA
j_call: TRBJ1-2
cdr3_nt: TGTGCCAGCAGTGATCGGGTCAGGGGAGGGTATGGCTACACCTTC
cdr3_aa: CASSDRVRGGYGYTF

clone_size: NA
v_call: TRBV29-1
d_call: TRBD1
j_call: TRBJ2-1
cdr3_nt: TGCAGCGGAGACAGGGGGGATGAGCAGTTCTTC
cdr3_aa: CSGDRGDEQFF

clone_size: NA
v_call: TRBV4-2
d_call: TRBD1
j_call: TRBJ2-7
cdr3_nt: TGTGCCAGCAGCAAGTCGGGACAGAACTACGAGCAGTACTTC
cdr3_aa: CASSKSGQNYEQYF

clone_size: NA
v_call: TRBV28
d_call: NA
j_call: TRBJ2-3
cdr3_nt: TGTGCCAGCAGCCTCCTTACAGATACGCAGTATTTT
cdr3_aa: CASSLLTDTQYF

clone_size: NA
v_call: TRBV5-1
d_call: NA
j_call: TRBJ2-1
cdr3_nt: TGCGCCAGCAGCTTGCAGGGCAGGGGCTCCTACAATGAGCAGTTCTTC
cdr3_aa: CASSLQGRGSYNEQFF

clone_size: NA
v_call: TRBV2
d_call: NA
j_call: TRBJ1-5
cdr3_nt: TGTGCCAGCCACGGTACACAGGGAAGGTGGCCCCAGCATTTT
cdr3_aa: CASHGTQGRWPQHF

clone_size: NA
v_call: TRBV7-2
d_call: NA
j_call: TRBJ1-5
cdr3_nt: TGTGCCAGCAGCACACAAAATCAGCCCCAGCATTTT
cdr3_aa: CASSTQNQPQHF

clone_size: NA
v_call: TRBV29-1
d_call: TRBD1
j_call: TRBJ1-4
cdr3_nt: TGCAGCGTTGATCAGGGGACAGGGAGGGACAATGAAAAACTGTTTTTT
cdr3_aa: CSVDQGTGRDNEKLFF

clone_size: once
v_call: TRBV4-3
d_call: TRBD2
j_call: TRBJ2-1
cdr3_nt: TGCGCCAGCAGCCCCGAAGCGGGGCGTTACAATGAGCAGTTCTTC
cdr3_aa: CASSPEAGRYNEQFF

clone_size: NA
v_call: TRBV10-1
d_call: TRBD2
j_call: TRBJ2-2
cdr3_nt: TGCGCCAGCACAAGCGGGAGGGCGACCGGGGAGCTGTTTTTT
cdr3_aa: CASTSGRATGELFF

clone_size: NA
v_call: TRBV11-1
d_call: TRBD2
j_call: TRBJ2-7
cdr3_nt: TGTGCCAGCAGCCCCCGGGGACTAGCTCTGTACGAGCAGTACTTC
cdr3_aa: CASSPRGLALYEQYF

clone_size: NA
v_call: TRBV7-2
d_call: TRBD2
j_call: TRBJ2-5
cdr3_nt: TGTGCCAGCAGCTTAGGGACTAGCGGGAGGGCCGGAATAGAGACCCAGTACTTC
cdr3_aa: CASSLGTSGRAGIETQYF

clone_size: NA
v_call: TRBV19
d_call: NA
j_call: TRBJ1-3
cdr3_nt: TGTGCCAGTAGTATTGGACAACGGGACACCATATATTTT
cdr3_aa: CASSIGQRDTIYF

clone_size: few
v_call: TRBV7-2
d_call: TRBD2
j_call: TRBJ2-1
cdr3_nt: TGTGCCAGCAGCTCAAGGCGCCCCCTTTTGGGCGGGAGTCTCGATGAGCAGTTCTTC
cdr3_aa: CASSSRRPLLGGSLDEQFF

clone_size: NA
v_call: TRBV6-5
d_call: NA
j_call: TRBJ2-1
cdr3_nt: TGTGCCAGCAGTTACTGGGACACCGGGATGGATGAGCAGTTCTTC
cdr3_aa: CASSYWDTGMDEQFF

clone_size: NA
v_call: TRBV5-1
d_call: TRBD2
j_call: TRBJ2-1
cdr3_nt: TGCGCCAGCAGCTTGGACCCCGGGACTAGCGGGAGGGCCTTCAATGAGCAGTTCTTC
cdr3_aa: CASSLDPGTSGRAFNEQFF

clone_size: NA
v_call: TRBV29-1
d_call: NA
j_call: TRBJ1-1
cdr3_nt: TGCAGCGTTGGGGAGACTGAAGCTTTCTTT
cdr3_aa: CSVGETEAFF